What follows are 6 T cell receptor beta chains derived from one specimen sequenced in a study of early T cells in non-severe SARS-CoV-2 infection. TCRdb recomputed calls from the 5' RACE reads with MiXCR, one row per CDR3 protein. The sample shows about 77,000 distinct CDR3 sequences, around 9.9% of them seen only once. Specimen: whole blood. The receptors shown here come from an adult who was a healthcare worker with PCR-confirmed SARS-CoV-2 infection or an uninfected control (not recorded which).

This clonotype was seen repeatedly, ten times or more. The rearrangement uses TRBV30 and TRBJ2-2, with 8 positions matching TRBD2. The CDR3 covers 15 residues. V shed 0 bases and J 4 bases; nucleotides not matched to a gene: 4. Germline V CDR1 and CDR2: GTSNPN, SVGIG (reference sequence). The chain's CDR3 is CAWSVRGGRTGELFF. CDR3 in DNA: TGTGCCTGGAGTGTACGGGGGGGTCGCACCGGGGAGCTGTTTTTT.

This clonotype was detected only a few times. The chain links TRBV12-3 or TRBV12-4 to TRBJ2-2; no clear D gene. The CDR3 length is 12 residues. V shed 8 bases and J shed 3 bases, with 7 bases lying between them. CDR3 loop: CASLPDTGELFF. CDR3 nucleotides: TGTGCCAGCCTACCAGACACCGGGGAGCTGTTTTTT.

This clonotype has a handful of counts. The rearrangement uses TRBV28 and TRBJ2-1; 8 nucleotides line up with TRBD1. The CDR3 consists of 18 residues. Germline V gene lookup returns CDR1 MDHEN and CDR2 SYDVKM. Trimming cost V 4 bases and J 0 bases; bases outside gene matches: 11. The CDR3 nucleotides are TGTGCCAGCAGTTCCCTTCCCCGACAGGGGAGCTCCTACAATGAGCAGTTCTTC. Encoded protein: CASSSLPRQGSSYNEQFF. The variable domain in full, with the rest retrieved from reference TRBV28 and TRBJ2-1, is DVKVTQSSRYLVKRTGEKVFLECVQDMDHENMFWYRQDPGLGLRLIYFSYDVKMKEKGDIPEGYSVSREKKERFSLILESASTNQTSMYLCASSSLPRQGSSYNEQFFGPGTRLTVL.

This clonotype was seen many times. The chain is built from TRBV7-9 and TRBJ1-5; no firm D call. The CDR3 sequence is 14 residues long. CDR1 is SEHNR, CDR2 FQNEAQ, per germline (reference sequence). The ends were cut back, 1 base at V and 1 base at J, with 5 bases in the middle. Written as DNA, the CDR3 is TGTGCCAGCAGCTTAGGGCAGAGCAATCAGCCCCAGCATTTT. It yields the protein CASSLGQSNQPQHF.

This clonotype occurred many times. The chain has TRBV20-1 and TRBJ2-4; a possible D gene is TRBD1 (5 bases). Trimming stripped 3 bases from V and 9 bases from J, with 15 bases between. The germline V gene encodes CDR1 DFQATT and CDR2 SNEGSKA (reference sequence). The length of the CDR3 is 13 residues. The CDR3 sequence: CSASPDRPSIQYF. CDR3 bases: TGCAGTGCTAGTCCCGACAGACCAAGCATTCAGTACTTC.

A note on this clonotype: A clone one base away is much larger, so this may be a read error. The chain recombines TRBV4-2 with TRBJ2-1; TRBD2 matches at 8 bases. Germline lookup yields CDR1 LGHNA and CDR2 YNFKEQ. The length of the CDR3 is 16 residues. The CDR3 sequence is CVSSQEAGVTYNEQFF. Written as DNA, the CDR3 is TGTGTCAGCAGCCAAGAAGCGGGAGTAACCTACAATGAGCAGTTCTTC.